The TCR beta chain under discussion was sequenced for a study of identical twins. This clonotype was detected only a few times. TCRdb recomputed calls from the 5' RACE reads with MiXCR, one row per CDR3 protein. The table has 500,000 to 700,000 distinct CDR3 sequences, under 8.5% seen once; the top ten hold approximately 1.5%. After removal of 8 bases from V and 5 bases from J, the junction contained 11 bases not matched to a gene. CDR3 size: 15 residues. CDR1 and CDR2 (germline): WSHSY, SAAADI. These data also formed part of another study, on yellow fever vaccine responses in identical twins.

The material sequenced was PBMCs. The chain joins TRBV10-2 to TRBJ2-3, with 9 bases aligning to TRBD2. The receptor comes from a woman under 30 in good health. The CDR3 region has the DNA TGCGCCAGCGAGCCTGTTAGCGGGAGAGAAGATACGCAGTATTTT. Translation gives CASEPVSGREDTQYF.